The 15 T cell receptor beta chains below come from one sample, sequenced in a study of T cells after yellow fever vaccination. Using its own MiXCR run on the 5' RACE reads, TCRdb lists one record per CDR3 protein. The sample includes about 85,000 distinct CDR3 sequences, roughly 14% of them seen just once. The material sequenced was CD8+ T cells not binding an NS4B(214-222) dextramer, sorted from PBMCs, taken 21 days after the first yellow fever vaccination. Receptors were obtained from a man younger than 35 who received the YFV17D yellow fever vaccine.

Only a few counts were recorded for this clonotype. The chain carries TRBV4-1 and TRBJ2-1; D unresolved. Trimming stripped 1 base from V and 5 bases from J, with 18 bases between. The germline CDR1 and CDR2 sequences are MGHRA and YSYEKL. This CDR3 is built from 17 residues. The CDR3 DNA reads as TGCGCCAGCAGCCAAGCCCTCAACAAGGACCGGCACAATGAGCAGTTCTTC. This sequence encodes CASSQALNKDRHNEQFF.

Only a few counts were recorded for this clonotype. The chain has TRBV30 and TRBJ2-1, with 7 bases that match TRBD2. The CDR3 totals 14 residues. Germline CDR1 is GTSNPN and CDR2 is SVGIG (reference sequence). Trimming took 0 bases from V and 7 from J; bases not matched to a gene: 6. The CDR3 DNA is TGTGCCTGGAGTGTAACCCCAGCGGGGAATGAGCAGTTCTTC. It encodes CAWSVTPAGNEQFF. Filled out from reference TRBV30 and TRBJ2-1, the complete variable domain reads SQTIHQWPATLVQPVGSPLSLECTVEGTSNPNLYWYRQAAGRGLQLLFYSVGIGQISSEVPQNLSASRPQDRQFILSSKKLLLSDSGFYLCAWSVTPAGNEQFFGPGTRLTVL.

This clonotype was seen more than once but under ten times. The rearrangement uses TRBV30 and TRBJ2-2; D not certain. The CDR3 covers 14 residues. Germline V gene data show CDR1 as GTSNPN and CDR2 as SVGIG (reference sequence). The germline V and J ends were trimmed by 5 bases and 0 bases, with 10 bases remaining between them. CDR3: CAWLPGANTGELFF. The CDR3 DNA reads as TGTGCCTGGCTGCCTGGGGCGAACACCGGGGAGCTGTTTTTT.

The table lists this clonotype with a few counts. The chain couples TRBV7-8 to TRBJ1-5, with D possibly being TRBD1 (6 bases). The V and J ends lost 1 base and 6 bases respectively, with 16 bases between them. CDR3 length equals 16 residues. The germline V gene has CDR1 SGHVS and CDR2 FQNEAQ. Here the CDR3 DNA reads TGTGCCAGCAGCTTAGGGGCGGGGGGCTACGGTCAGCCCCAGCATTTT. Its translation is CASSLGAGGYGQPQHF.

On this clonotype: A junction end diverges from the germline sequence, so it may reflect a read error. The rearrangement links TRBV4-1 to TRBJ2-5, with D unclear. The length of the CDR3 is 13 residues. Germline V gene data show CDR1 as MGHRA and CDR2 as YSYEKL. The CDR3 region has the DNA TGCGCCAGCAGCCTACCCGGCGGCCAGGATAAGCACTTC. It yields the protein CASSLPGGQDKHF.

This sequence joins TRBV20-1 and TRBJ1-1; TRBD1 might be the D (6 bases). The CDR3 loop spans 10 amino acids. In germline, CDR1 is DFQATT, CDR2 SNEGSKA (reference sequence). Between the trimmed V and J ends, which lost 5 bases and 8 bases, there was a span of 9 bases. The CDR3 DNA sequence: TGCAGTGCTTGGGACATAGAAGCTTTCTTT. It specifies CSAWDIEAFF.

This clonotype showed up just a few times. The chain links TRBV10-3 to TRBJ2-3, with 9 bases identical to TRBD2. J gave up 5 bases and V 2 bases, and 5 bases lay outside the gene matches. This CDR3 region has 15 residues. Germline assignment: CDR1 ENHRY and CDR2 SYGVKD. The chain's CDR3 is CAISEEGSGGDTQYF. The CDR3 DNA follows: TGTGCCATCAGTGAGGAGGGTAGCGGGGGAGATACGCAGTATTTT.

The CDR3 protein is CASSFLPGLRADTQYF. In DNA form, the CDR3 reads TGTGCCAGCAGTTTCCTCCCGGGCCTTAGGGCAGATACGCAGTATTTT. The chain joins TRBV12-3 or TRBV12-4 to TRBJ2-3; D remains unclear. The V end lost 3 bases, the J end lost 4 bases, and 17 bases lay between the germline ends. The CDR3 is 16 residues long.

This clonotype was found a few times. The CDR3 is CASSLAVGLLDTQYF. The CDR3 DNA follows: TGTGCCAGCAGCTTAGCAGTCGGTCTACTGGATACGCAGTATTTT. V usage is TRBV7-6 and J usage is TRBJ2-3; D gene uncertain. Germline CDR1 is SGHVS and CDR2 is FNYEAQ. There are 15 residues in the CDR3. The germline V and J ends were trimmed by 0 bases and 6 bases, with 13 bases remaining between them.

The chain has TRBV7-6 and TRBJ2-7; D may be TRBD2 (7 bases). The CDR3 has 15 amino acids. Germline CDR1 is SGHVS and CDR2 is FNYEAQ. With 1 base removed from V and 3 bases from J, the gap between germline ends came to 13 bases. This chain's CDR3 is CASSLGAGALYEQYF. Here the CDR3 DNA reads TGTGCCAGCAGCTTAGGTGCGGGGGCCCTCTACGAGCAGTACTTC.

The V gene is TRBV6-6, the J gene TRBJ2-1, with D hard to call. Trimming stripped 0 bases from V and 2 bases from J, with 2 bases between. CDR1 and CDR2 (germline): MNHNY, SVGAGI (reference sequence). CDR3 length: 13 residues. CDR3 in DNA: TGTGCCAGCAGTTACTCGACCTACAATGAGCAGTTCTTC. This codes for CASSYSTYNEQFF.

This clonotype was detected a few times. The rearrangement joins TRBV7-9 to TRBJ1-2; unclear D gene. Trimming removed 1 base from V and 8 bases from J, with 11 bases in between. Germline CDR1 and CDR2: SEHNR and FQNEAQ (reference sequence). This CDR3 is built from 13 residues. CDR3 sequence reads: CASSLGASGGYTF. The DNA for the CDR3 is TGTGCCAGCAGCTTAGGGGCCTCGGGAGGCTACACCTTC.

This clonotype was seen a handful of times. This chain connects TRBV11-2 to TRBJ2-6; D unclear. CDR1 is SGHAT and CDR2 is FQNNGV in the germline V gene. Between the trimmed V and J ends, which lost 0 bases and 4 bases, there was a span of 13 bases. The CDR3 loop spans 17 amino acids. The CDR3 is CASSLEAHSSGANVLTF. DNA of the CDR3: TGTGCCAGCAGCTTAGAAGCGCATTCGTCCGGGGCCAACGTCCTGACTTTC. Using reference TRBV11-2 and TRBJ2-6 for the parts outside the CDR3, the full variable domain is EAGVAQSPRYKIIEKRQSVAFWCNPISGHATLYWYQQILGQGPKLLIQFQNNGVVDDSQLPKDRFSAERLKGVDSTLKIQPAKLEDSAVYLCASSLEAHSSGANVLTFGAGSRLTVL.

The chain joins TRBV20-1 to TRBJ2-7; 11 positions match TRBD1. The CDR3 has 16 residues. The germline V gene encodes CDR1 DFQATT and CDR2 SNEGSKA (reference sequence). The V gene end was trimmed by 0 bases and the J gene end by 3 bases; junction bases not matched to a gene: 7. In nucleotides, the CDR3 is TGCAGTGCTAGAGATTGGGGGACAGGGGGACTCTACGAGCAGTACTTC. The encoded protein is CSARDWGTGGLYEQYF.

This clonotype has a handful of counts. This chain connects TRBV9 to TRBJ2-1; 8 nucleotides agree with TRBD2. The CDR3 sequence is 19 residues long. With 0 bases clipped from V and 2 bases from J, the junction kept 13 bases outside the gene matches. The germline V gene has CDR1 SGDLS and CDR2 YYNGEE. This chain's CDR3 is CASSVEDSGAWTPYNEQFF. CDR3 coding DNA: TGTGCCAGCAGCGTAGAAGATAGCGGGGCCTGGACCCCCTACAATGAGCAGTTCTTC.